The 8 T cell receptor beta chains in this list originate from one sample, sequenced in a study of OX40 agonist ivuxolimab in advanced cancers. The protocol used for the library was the immunoSEQ multiplex PCR assay. TCRdb carries this immuneACCESS record with in-frame sequences only. Its versions omit some clonotypes, under half of them owing to an unresolved V gene in the studies checked, with the rest unexplained. This sample holds 75,000 to 100,000 clones; 65% to 90% were observed only once. In total, the top ten clones hold 1.5% to 2% of the sample. The starting material was CD4+ or CD8+ T cells sorted from blood, obtained in a trial of the OX40 agonist ivuxolimab. These receptor sequences come from an adult with an advanced solid tumor such as melanoma, head and neck, liver or kidney cancer.

The chain combines TRBV30 with TRBJ1-2, with D tentatively TRBD1 (6 bases). The CDR3 has 13 residues. Germline values: CDR1 GTSNPN, CDR2 SVGIG (reference sequence). V was trimmed by 4 bases and J by 8 bases, leaving 17 bases between them. The CDR3: CAWNGGATGGYTF. Written as DNA, the CDR3 is TGTGCCTGGAATGGGGGCGCCACCGGCGGCTACACCTTC. Supplemented by reference TRBV30 and TRBJ1-2, the full variable domain reads SQTIHQWPATLVQPVGSPLSLECTVEGTSNPNLYWYRQAAGRGLQLLFYSVGIGQISSEVPQNLSASRPQDRQFILSSKKLLLSDSGFYLCAWNGGATGGYTFGSGTRLTVV.

V and J are TRBV14 and TRBJ1-1; 9 bases are shared with TRBD1. This CDR3 region has 16 residues. V lost 4 bases to trimming and J lost 0 bases; unmatched junction nucleotides: 6. Germline lookup yields CDR1 SGHDN and CDR2 FVKESK. For the CDR3, the DNA is TGTGCCAGCAGCCCCTGGACAGGGGATGTGAACACTGAAGCTTTCTTT. This sequence encodes CASSPWTGDVNTEAFF.

CDR3 nucleotide sequence: TGTGCCAGCAGCGTCCGGACAGGTGGGGGCTATGGCTACACCTTC. Residues: CASSVRTGGGYGYTF. The V call is TRBV9, the J call TRBJ1-2; 7 positions agree with TRBD1. The CDR3 consists of 15 residues. V dropped 2 bases and J dropped 4; count of bases not matched to a gene: 8. Germline V gene data show CDR1 as SGDLS and CDR2 as YYNGEE.

J is TRBJ1-2 and V is TRBV28; D not resolved. Germline V gene data show CDR1 as MDHEN and CDR2 as SYDVKM. V lost 8 bases and J 8 bases, leaving 9 bases between the germline ends. CDR3 size: 10 residues. In nucleotides, the CDR3 is TGTGCCAGCGGCCAAGAAGGCTACACCTTC. The encoded protein is CASGQEGYTF.

The chain recombines TRBV7-2 with TRBJ2-7, with 9 positions matching TRBD2. Germline V gives CDR1 SGHTA, CDR2 FQGNSA. The V segment lost 5 bases and the J segment 0 bases; nucleotides outside the gene matches: 5. CDR3 size: 15 residues. The CDR3 DNA follows: TGTGCCAGCAGCCGAACAGCGGGAGGCTCCTACGAGCAGTACTTC. Residues: CASSRTAGGSYEQYF.

The V and J genes are TRBV28 and TRBJ1-2, with 10 bases lining up with TRBD1. Losses at the gene ends were 5 bases for V and 2 bases for J; bases not matched to a gene: 5. The CDR3 has 15 amino acids. The germline V gene encodes CDR1 MDHEN and CDR2 SYDVKM. Here the CDR3 reads CASSETGGANYGYTF. CDR3 sequence (DNA): TGTGCCAGCAGTGAGACAGGGGGCGCGAACTATGGCTACACCTTC.

The rearrangement uses TRBV19 and TRBJ1-2; TRBD1 might be the D (5 bases). Per the germline V gene, CDR1 is LNHDA and CDR2 is SQIVND (reference sequence). This CDR3 contains 16 residues. V lost 3 bases to trimming and J lost 7 bases, with 21 bases between them. The CDR3 nucleotides are TGTGCCAGTAGTATGGGCGCCGGGACGGGAGGAACTGGCTACACCTTC. This sequence encodes CASSMGAGTGGTGYTF.

The rearrangement uses TRBV5-4 and TRBJ2-1; D remains unclear. Trimming removed 3 bases at V and 7 bases at J, with 20 bases between. Germline loops: CDR1 SGHNT, CDR2 YYREEE (reference sequence). The CDR3 runs 16 residues. CDR3 coding DNA: TGTGCCAGCAGCTCAGGAGTACAGCGCTCGAGGAATGAGCAGTTCTTC. Translation: CASSSGVQRSRNEQFF.